The 22 T cell receptor beta chains presented below share a single source sample, sequenced in a study of blood T cell repertoires in COVID-19. The method was immunoSEQ multiplex PCR; TCRdb's version includes in-frame clones alone and lacks a portion of them. The top ten hold under 2% of the sample, which has 200,000 to 250,000 clones, approximately 84% seen once. Sequenced input: peripheral blood. All receptors come from a woman of 80 years or more with acute or convalescent COVID-19.

J is TRBJ1-1 and V is TRBV7-6, with TRBD1 as a possible D gene (5 bases). The germline V and J ends were trimmed by 5 bases and 1 base, with 8 bases remaining between them. The germline V gene encodes CDR1 SGHVS and CDR2 FNYEAQ. The CDR3 has 13 amino acids. CDR3: CASSQDTNTEAFF. CDR3 nucleotide sequence: TGTGCCAGCAGCCAGGACACGAACACTGAAGCTTTCTTT.

About this clone itself: This specimen includes other DNA sequences encoding the same CDR3. CDR3 in DNA: TGTGCCAGCAGACTAGCGGCTAGCACAGATACGCAGTATTTT. Translation: CASRLAASTDTQYF. The chain employs TRBV3-1 (or the pseudogene TRBV3-2) and TRBJ2-3; 8 bases agree with TRBD2. Trimming removed 6 bases from V and 0 bases from J; junction bases left unmatched: 2. Germline CDR1 and CDR2: LGHDT and YNNKEL (reference sequence). The CDR3 spans 14 residues.

This clone was detected only once. The V call is TRBV2, the J call TRBJ1-2; TRBD1 matches at 8 bases. From germline, CDR1 is SNHLY and CDR2 FYNNEI. Trimming at V came to 3 bases and at J to 6 bases, leaving 3 bases not matched to a gene. The CDR3 consists of 13 residues. CDR3 amino acids: CASSDQGAHGYTF. Here the CDR3 DNA reads TGTGCCAGCAGTGATCAGGGGGCGCATGGCTACACCTTC.

This clone was found once. The chain is built from TRBV7-6 and TRBJ1-4; no definite D call. Germline V CDR1 and CDR2: SGHVS, FNYEAQ. This CDR3 comprises 14 residues. V was cut by 1 base and J by 7 bases, with 10 bases left in between. CDR3 residues: CASSLVPGGEKLFF. CDR3 bases: TGTGCCAGCAGCTTAGTACCAGGAGGTGAAAAACTGTTTTTT.

This chain connects TRBV6-5 to TRBJ2-3; TRBD2 is a possible D gene (6 bases). Trimming left V 7 bases short and J 6 bases short, with 20 bases between. This CDR3 contains 15 residues. Germline V CDR1 and CDR2: MNHEY, SVGAGI. CDR3 region: CASIRIPGSPDTQYF. The CDR3, as DNA: TGTGCCAGCATTCGAATTCCCGGGAGTCCTGATACGCAGTATTTT.

This clone was detected a few times. V gene TRBV14 combines with J gene TRBJ2-5; 15 bases are a match to TRBD2. J gave up 5 bases and V 5 bases, and 9 bases lay outside the gene matches. Germline V gene data show CDR1 as SGHDN and CDR2 as FVKESK. This CDR3 contains 17 residues. The CDR3 loop reads CASSAGLAGGPRETQYF. CDR3 nucleotides: TGTGCCAGCAGCGCCGGACTAGCGGGAGGGCCTCGGGAGACCCAGTACTTC.

This clone is a singleton in its sample. The chain carries TRBV18 and TRBJ2-1; 11 nucleotides agree with TRBD1. The V segment lost 4 bases and the J segment 10 bases; nucleotides outside the gene matches: 9. This CDR3 spans 15 amino acids. Germline assignment: CDR1 KGHSH and CDR2 LQKENI. The CDR3 loop is CASSHRDRGVYEQFF. The CDR3 DNA sequence: TGTGCCAGCTCACACCGGGACAGGGGGGTCTACGAGCAGTTCTTC.

The chain links TRBV5-1 to TRBJ2-1, with 16 bases identical to TRBD2. The length of the CDR3 is 15 residues. Germline V CDR1 and CDR2: SGHRS, YFSETQ. With V trimmed by 4 bases and J by 7 bases, 2 bases remained unmatched. In nucleotides, the CDR3 is TGCGCCAGCAGCCCGGGACTAGCGGGAGGGAATGAGCAGTTCTTC. Translation gives CASSPGLAGGNEQFF.

The chain employs TRBV5-6 and TRBJ2-1; D may be TRBD2 (6 bases). The CDR3 runs 17 residues. V lost 4 bases, J lost 4 bases, and 21 bases lay in between. In germline, CDR1 is SGHDT, CDR2 YYEEEE. The CDR3 DNA reads TGTGCCAGCAGCCGACGGGGACTCTCAAATCGTTACAATGAGCAGTTCTTC. Amino acid sequence: CASSRRGLSNRYNEQFF.

Notes on this clone: The same CDR3 arises from other DNA sequences in this sample as well. The V gene is TRBV4-2, the J gene TRBJ2-5, with D possibly matching TRBD1 (5 bases). The CDR3 runs 13 residues. Per germline, CDR1 LGHNA and CDR2 YNFKEQ. The ends were cut back, 3 bases at V and 4 bases at J, with 9 bases in the middle. Written as DNA, the CDR3 is TGTGCCAGCAGCCAGGGGCGAGGAGAGACCCAGTACTTC. Encoded protein: CASSQGRGETQYF.

This chain joins TRBV6-4 and TRBJ1-1, with TRBD1 as a possible D gene (5 bases). Germline values: CDR1 MRHNA, CDR2 SNTAGT. CDR3 size: 18 residues. V was clipped by 0 bases and J by 3 bases, with 20 bases between them. The CDR3 loop reads CASSDSGGSVIADTEAFF. CDR3 in DNA: TGTGCCAGCAGTGACTCTGGGGGGAGTGTTATCGCAGACACTGAAGCTTTCTTT.

The chain uses TRBV2 and TRBJ1-1, with D possibly being TRBD1 (6 bases). V was cut by 0 bases and J by 11 bases, with 16 bases left in between. CDR1 SNHLY and CDR2 FYNNEI come from the germline V gene. This CDR3 is built from 14 residues. Written as DNA, the CDR3 is TGTGCCAGCAGTGAAGCGCTAGGGGGGGCTGGGGCTTTCTTT. This codes for CASSEALGGAGAFF.

The chain's CDR3 is CASSLSPRGDEQFF. For the CDR3, the DNA is TGTGCCAGCAGTTTATCACCCAGGGGCGATGAGCAGTTCTTC. The chain links TRBV28 to TRBJ2-1; weak D call: TRBD1 (6 bases). The germline V and J ends were trimmed by 1 base and 8 bases, with 12 bases remaining between them. The CDR3 totals 14 residues. Germline CDR1 and CDR2: MDHEN and SYDVKM.

The J gene is TRBJ2-7, the V gene TRBV5-1, with 10 positions matching TRBD2. Germline CDR1 SGHRS, CDR2 YFSETQ. The junction had 14 bases not matched to a gene; V was cut back by 4 bases and J by 4 bases. The CDR3 sequence is 17 residues long. CDR3 region: CASSTGLAALGVYEQYF. The DNA for the CDR3 is TGCGCCAGCAGCACTGGACTAGCGGCCCTCGGTGTTTACGAGCAGTACTTC.

The chain links TRBV6-1 to TRBJ1-5; tentatively, D is TRBD1 (5 bases). The CDR3 is made up of 17 amino acids. The V end lost 4 bases, the J end lost 5 bases, and 21 bases lay between the germline ends. Germline CDR1 is MNHNS and CDR2 is SASEGT. The DNA for the CDR3 is TGTGCCAGCAGTGTAGTGACAGTCCCAATTCTTGATCAGCCCCAGCATTTT. Translated: CASSVVTVPILDQPQHF.

The chain uses TRBV12-3 or TRBV12-4 and TRBJ2-5; D possibly corresponds to TRBD2 (5 bases). The CDR3 extends over 13 amino acids. With 3 bases removed from V and 5 bases from J, the gap between germline ends came to 10 bases. The CDR3 region has the DNA TGTGCCAGCAGTTTTTTGGGAGAGGAGACCCAGTACTTC. It is translated as CASSFLGEETQYF.

This chain links TRBV10-1 with TRBJ2-7; perhaps TRBD1 as D (6 bases). The germline V gene encodes CDR1 WNHNN and CDR2 SYGVQD (reference sequence). Deletions cut 8 bases from V and 3 bases from J, with 17 bases between. The CDR3 loop spans 14 amino acids. CDR3 coding DNA: TGCGCCAGCCCTTCCGGACAGACACACTACGAGCAGTACTTC. Translating it yields CASPSGQTHYEQYF.

The chain joins TRBV3-1 (or the pseudogene TRBV3-2) to TRBJ1-2; the D gene is possibly TRBD1 (6 bases). V lost 3 bases and J 4 bases, leaving 18 bases between the germline ends. The CDR3 consists of 16 residues. CDR1 LGHDT and CDR2 YNNKEL come from the germline V gene (reference sequence). The CDR3 sequence: CASSQDRDILLYGYTF. As DNA, the CDR3 is TGTGCCAGCAGCCAGGATAGGGACATTCTCCTCTATGGCTACACCTTC.

The chain recombines TRBV5-1 with TRBJ2-2; 10 bases agree with TRBD2. Germline CDR1 SGHRS, CDR2 YFSETQ. This CDR3 has 16 residues. After removal of 5 bases from V and 1 base from J, the junction contained 5 bases not matched to a gene. The CDR3 reads CASRFIAGGNTGELFF. CDR3 coding DNA: TGCGCCAGCAGGTTCATAGCGGGAGGGAACACCGGGGAGCTGTTTTTT.

The chain links TRBV5-1 to TRBJ2-7, with D possibly TRBD1 on 5 matching bases. The germline CDR1 and CDR2 sequences are SGHRS and YFSETQ. Trimming took off 0 bases at V and 6 bases at J, with 13 bases between the two ends. CDR3 size: 14 residues. This CDR3 reads CASSLGQPTGEQYF. DNA for the CDR3: TGCGCCAGCAGCTTGGGACAGCCTACTGGCGAGCAGTACTTC.

The rearrangement links TRBV7-2 to TRBJ1-1, with D possibly matching TRBD1 (5 bases). The CDR3 contains 16 residues. Germline V lookup: CDR1 SGHTA, CDR2 FQGNSA. The V and J ends lost 1 base and 2 bases respectively, with 14 bases between them. The CDR3 coding sequence is TGTGCCAGCAGCTTAGGTAGAAGGCAGGGAAACACTGAAGCTTTCTTT. Residues: CASSLGRRQGNTEAFF.

The chain carries TRBV5-6 and TRBJ2-5, with D perhaps matching TRBD2 (5 bases). This CDR3 comprises 16 residues. The V end lost 5 bases, the J end lost 4 bases, and 21 bases lay between the germline ends. In germline, CDR1 is SGHDT, CDR2 YYEEEE. In DNA form, the CDR3 reads TGTGCCAGCAGACGGACTTGGGGAACGGCGGTAGAGACCCAGTACTTC. Translated, it gives CASRRTWGTAVETQYF.